The next 22 T cell receptor beta chains were all read from a single sample in a study of cytomegalovirus exposure and HLA in healthy donors. The primer mix had 60 Vbeta and 13 Jbeta primers. The repertoire was sequenced with immunoSEQ multiplex PCR; TCRdb's copy has only in-frame clones and lacks some. This sample has fewer than 200,000 clones, with more than 65% found just once. The specimen was PBMCs. All receptors derive from a male donor in good health and CMV-seronegative.

The V and J genes are TRBV19 and TRBJ1-1; D might be TRBD1 (5 bases). With 4 bases removed from V and 5 bases from J, the gap between germline ends came to 14 bases. CDR3 length: 14 amino acids. The germline V gene has CDR1 LNHDA and CDR2 SQIVND (reference sequence). This CDR3 is CASSTNQGATEAFF. CDR3 in DNA: TGTGCCAGTAGTACTAATCAGGGTGCAACTGAAGCTTTCTTT. Together with reference TRBV19 and TRBJ1-1, the CDR3 gives the full variable domain: DGGITQSPKYLFRKEGQNVTLSCEQNLNHDAMYWYRQDPGQGLRLIYYSQIVNDFQKGDIAEGYSVSREKKESFPLTVTSAQKNPTAFYLCASSTNQGATEAFFGQGTRLTVV.

The rearrangement joins TRBV19 to TRBJ1-5; the D is unclear. Germline CDR1 reads LNHDA; CDR2 reads SQIVND (reference sequence). V lost 4 bases and J lost 0, with 7 bases in between. The CDR3 is 14 amino acids. The CDR3 sequence is CASSRFYSNQPQHF. The CDR3 region has the DNA TGTGCCAGTAGTAGGTTCTATAGCAATCAGCCCCAGCATTTT.

This clone occurred once. This chain links TRBV7-6 with TRBJ1-4, with D tentatively TRBD1 (6 bases). Germline assignment: CDR1 SGHVS and CDR2 FNYEAQ. The ends were cut back, 5 bases at V and 6 bases at J, with 19 bases in the middle. CDR3 length equals 16 residues. The chain's CDR3 is CASSPTGGGGYEKLFF. The CDR3, as DNA: TGTGCCAGCAGCCCAACCGGGGGGGGCGGTTATGAAAAACTGTTTTTT.

The CDR3 here is CASSPGGLGELFF. CDR3 in DNA: TGTGCCAGCAGCCCGGGGGGACTCGGGGAGCTGTTTTTT. J is TRBJ2-2 and V is TRBV5-6, with TRBD2 matching over 7 bases. CDR1 and CDR2 from the germline V gene are SGHDT and YYEEEE. J lost 7 bases, V lost 4 bases, and 4 bases had no gene match. There are 13 residues in the CDR3.

The V and J genes are TRBV11-2 and TRBJ1-4; D perhaps matches TRBD1 (5 bases). V lost 0 bases and J lost 10, with 15 bases in between. Germline V gives CDR1 SGHAT, CDR2 FQNNGV. The CDR3 consists of 15 residues. The CDR3 region has the DNA TGTGCCAGCAGCTTAGATCATTGGCAGGGAGGAAAACTGTTTTTT. This encodes CASSLDHWQGGKLFF.

This clone turned up a few times. The J gene is TRBJ2-3, the V gene TRBV15, with D possibly being TRBD2 (6 bases). The CDR3 is 17 residues long. The germline V and J ends were trimmed by 1 base and 2 bases, with 16 bases remaining between them. The V gene's germline CDR1 is LNHNV and CDR2 YYDKDF (reference sequence). The CDR3 bases are TGTGCCACCAGCAGAGGGGACCGGGCGGGACCCACAGATACGCAGTATTTT. It specifies CATSRGDRAGPTDTQYF.

V gene TRBV5-6 combines with J gene TRBJ2-5; TRBD2 matches at 9 bases. The CDR3 runs to 15 residues. Germline V gene lookup returns CDR1 SGHDT and CDR2 YYEEEE. The ends lost 1 base at V and 4 bases at J; junction bases unmatched: 5. In DNA form, the CDR3 reads TGTGCCAGCAGCTTGACGCGGGGGGGCCGAGAGACCCAGTACTTC. Its translation is CASSLTRGGRETQYF. Complete variable domain (other parts from reference TRBV5-6 and TRBJ2-5): DAGVTQSPTHLIKTRGQQVTLRCSPKSGHDTVSWYQQALGQGPQFIFQYYEEEERQRGNFPDRFSGHQFPNYSSELNVNALLLGDSALYLCASSLTRGGRETQYFGPGTRLLVL.

This chain joins TRBV5-8 and TRBJ1-5; D not certain. V lost 6 bases, J lost 3 bases, and 13 bases lay in between. This CDR3 has 14 amino acids. Germline CDR1 is SGHTS and CDR2 is YDEGEE. The CDR3 sequence: CASNPGRVNQPQHF. CDR3 nucleotide sequence: TGTGCCAGCAACCCTGGGCGAGTCAATCAGCCCCAGCATTTT.

J is TRBJ2-2 and V is TRBV28; 7 bases fit TRBD2. V lost 6 bases and J lost 7; bases outside the gene matches: 5. Germline values: CDR1 MDHEN, CDR2 SYDVKM. This CDR3 is 13 amino acids long. The CDR3 region has the DNA TGTGCCAGCAGGGTCTCGGGGGGCGGGGAGCTGTTTTTT. Its translation: CASRVSGGGELFF.

The V gene is TRBV4-1, the J gene TRBJ1-4; 11 positions agree with TRBD1. This CDR3 has 16 amino acids. CDR1 MGHRA and CDR2 YSYEKL come from the germline V gene. Trimming removed 1 base from V and 7 bases from J; junction bases left unmatched: 5. The CDR3 here is CASSQVIGTGGEKLFF. As DNA, the CDR3 is TGCGCCAGCAGCCAAGTGATCGGGACAGGGGGTGAAAAACTGTTTTTT.

The chain links TRBV5-1 to TRBJ1-2; D is unresolved. CDR3 size: 14 residues. Germline CDR1 and CDR2: SGHRS and YFSETQ. Trimming stripped 0 bases from V and 2 bases from J, with 8 bases between. The CDR3 region has the DNA TGCGCCAGCAGCTTGGGCAGGCAAAACTATGGCTACACCTTC. Amino acid sequence: CASSLGRQNYGYTF.

The V and J genes are TRBV25-1 and TRBJ2-7; 11 nucleotides match TRBD2. The V and J ends lost 7 bases and 2 bases, in that order; junction bases with no gene match: 4. The V gene's germline CDR1 is MGHDK and CDR2 SYGVNS. The CDR3 length is 14 residues. Here the CDR3 DNA reads TGTGCCAGCACCTTAGCGGGAGGGCCCTACGAGCAGTACTTC. This encodes CASTLAGGPYEQYF.

The V gene is TRBV4-3, the J gene TRBJ2-5; 7 nucleotides match TRBD2. The CDR3 has 13 residues. Trimming cost V 0 bases and J 11 bases; bases outside gene matches: 6. Per germline, CDR1 LGHNA and CDR2 YSLEER. The CDR3 region is CASSQDQRGEQYF. In nucleotides, the CDR3 is TGCGCCAGCAGCCAAGACCAACGGGGGGAGCAGTACTTC.

The chain couples TRBV29-1 to TRBJ2-2; 8 nucleotides line up with TRBD2. CDR3 length: 14 amino acids. The junction had 3 bases not matched to a gene; V was cut back by 6 bases and J by 0 bases. CDR1 and CDR2 from the germline V gene are SQVTM and ANQGSEA. CDR3 in amino acids: CSVGRGSNTGELFF. CDR3 in DNA: TGCAGCGTCGGGAGGGGGTCGAACACCGGGGAGCTGTTTTTT.

The chain recombines TRBV29-1 with TRBJ2-7; D is perhaps TRBD1 (6 bases). The V gene lost 4 bases and the J gene lost 2 bases, with 15 bases spanning the gap. Germline lookup yields CDR1 SQVTM and CDR2 ANQGSEA. The CDR3 spans 14 residues. In DNA form, the CDR3 reads TGCAGCGTTGGTCCGGGACACCCAGCCTACGAGCAGTACTTC. Translated, it gives CSVGPGHPAYEQYF.

The genes are TRBV5-4 and TRBJ2-7; D ambiguous. Germline V gives CDR1 SGHNT, CDR2 YYREEE (reference sequence). The V and J ends lost 4 bases and 3 bases respectively, with 11 bases between them. The CDR3 runs to 13 residues. In DNA form, the CDR3 reads TGTGCCAGCAGCCTAGATTCTGGCTACGAGCAGTACTTC. It translates to CASSLDSGYEQYF. The full variable domain, completed using reference TRBV5-4 and TRBJ2-7, is ETGVTQSPTHLIKTRGQQVTLRCSSQSGHNTVSWYQQALGQGPQFIFQYYREEENGRGNFPPRFSGLQFPNYSSELNVNALELDDSALYLCASSLDSGYEQYFGPGTRLTVT.

The chain couples TRBV7-3 to TRBJ2-2, with D maybe TRBD2 (5 bases). There are 16 residues in the CDR3. CDR1 and CDR2 (germline): SGHTA, FQGTGA. V lost 1 base, J lost 4 bases, and 13 bases lay in between. The CDR3 here is CASSLIAGMGTGELFF. The CDR3 DNA follows: TGTGCCAGCAGCTTAATTGCGGGTATGGGCACCGGGGAGCTGTTTTTT. Using reference TRBV7-3 and TRBJ2-2 for the parts outside the CDR3, the full variable domain is GAGVSQTPSNKVTEKGKYVELRCDPISGHTALYWYRQSLGQGPEFLIYFQGTGAADDSGLPNDRFFAVRPEGSVSTLKIQRTERGDSAVYLCASSLIAGMGTGELFFGEGSRLTVL.

V is TRBV9 and J is TRBJ1-1; D uncertain. V was pared by 0 bases and J by 11 bases, with 14 bases between. The CDR3 runs 13 residues. Germline values: CDR1 SGDLS, CDR2 YYNGEE. CDR3 region: CASSVGGRDVAFF. In DNA form, the CDR3 reads TGTGCCAGCAGCGTAGGTGGCCGGGATGTTGCTTTCTTT.

This chain connects TRBV18 to TRBJ2-7, with TRBD2 as a possible D gene (5 bases). The germline CDR1 and CDR2 sequences are KGHSH and LQKENI. This CDR3 has 14 amino acids. V shed 3 bases and J shed 6 bases, with 15 bases lying between them. CDR3 region: CASSPGKRPGEQYF. The CDR3 bases are TGTGCCAGCTCACCGGGTAAGCGGCCGGGCGAGCAGTACTTC. The full variable domain, with the rest looked up from reference TRBV18 and TRBJ2-7, is NAGVMQNPRHLVRRRGQEARLRCSPMKGHSHVYWYRQLPEEGLKFMVYLQKENIIDESGMPKERFSAEFPKEGPSILRIQQVVRGDSAAYFCASSPGKRPGEQYFGPGTRLTVT.

The gene calls are TRBV27 and TRBJ2-7; D is possibly TRBD2 (7 bases). Germline V CDR1 and CDR2: MNHEY, SMNVEV (reference sequence). The V end was cut by 0 bases, the J end by 4 bases, with 16 bases between. This CDR3 has 16 amino acids. CDR3 in amino acids: CASSLSPVGGRYEQYF. The CDR3, as DNA: TGTGCCAGCAGTTTATCCCCCGTGGGGGGGCGATACGAGCAGTACTTC.

This rearrangement joins TRBV7-2 to TRBJ2-7; TRBD2 agrees at 9 bases. In germline, CDR1 is SGHTA, CDR2 FQGNSA. V shed 2 bases, J shed 7 bases, and the junction held 3 bases outside the gene matches. The CDR3 sequence is 13 residues long. CDR3 coding DNA: TGTGCCAGCAGCTTAAAAGCGGGAGGTGAGCAGTACTTC. Its protein product is CASSLKAGGEQYF.

The chain employs TRBV10-1 and TRBJ2-2; 7 bases fit TRBD1. Trimming at V came to 4 bases and at J to 2 bases, leaving 1 base not matched to a gene. Germline V gene data show CDR1 as WNHNN and CDR2 as SYGVQD (reference sequence). The CDR3 contains 14 residues. The CDR3 DNA reads TGCGCCAGCAGTGGGACAGGAAACACCGGGGAGCTGTTTTTT. Translated: CASSGTGNTGELFF.